This TCR beta chain appears in the sequencing data of a study of response to subunit inactivated influenza vaccine. TCRdb analysed the RT-PCR reads with MiXCR anew, one entry per CDR3 protein. The sample lists more than 450,000 distinct CDR3 sequences; 6% to 9% were seen once. The V gene lost 3 bases and the J gene lost 3 bases, with 12 bases spanning the gap. CDR1 and CDR2 (germline): MNHNS, SASEGT. The CDR3 has 15 residues. In its sample, this clonotype was seen a few times. Its antigen is not identified. Overall study results and limits: Seasonal influenza vaccination, on each occasion, was suggested by the authors to recruit few new T cells.

The sequence was collected from a man aged 45 to 75 who received an inactivated influenza vaccine. The sample was PBMCs from blood, taken less than 30 months after vaccination. The V and J genes are TRBV6-1 and TRBJ1-5; the D gene is possibly TRBD1 (5 bases). CDR3 residues: CASSEQGFDNQPQHF. CDR3 DNA sequence: TGTGCCAGCAGTGAGCAGGGTTTTGACAATCAGCCCCAGCATTTT.